This T cell receptor (beta chain) was sequenced for a study of metastatic and nonmetastatic thyroid tumors. For the study at large: Comparison of repertoires was carried out across blood and tumor or nodule tissue from malignant and benign thyroid patients. Study-level results: Compared with benign nodules, malignant thyroid tumors were reported to have significantly higher TCR beta diversity in both blood and tumor.

The length of the CDR3 is 14 residues. From germline, CDR1 is SGHAT and CDR2 FQNNGV. With 5 bases removed from V and 7 bases from J, the gap between germline ends came to 15 bases. Each patient came to thyroid surgery without any prior treatment (of any kind). Per the original methods: It was from CDR3 differences across clinicopathological groups that a distant-metastasis classifier for papillary thyroid cancer was built. From the PCR reads, TCRdb re-called clones with MiXCR. The V and J calls, along with clone size, are taken from TCRdb and not from the paper's own processing. There are tens of thousands of clones in the sample; 20% to 30% occur only once, and roughly 5.3% lies in the top ten. This clone came up many times. The antigen is not known.

The TCR was taken from a female donor with papillary thyroid cancer or a benign thyroid nodule (not recorded which). Some clones in this sample may be carry-over from other donors' samples. The V call is TRBV11-2, the J call TRBJ2-1, with D perhaps TRBD1 (6 bases). Sequenced: tumor tissue. The CDR3 DNA sequence: TGTGCCAGCAGCCGTATCAGGGGAAGGAATGAGCAGTTCTTC. It yields the protein CASSRIRGRNEQFF.